This T cell receptor beta chain was identified in a study of radiotherapy plus CTLA-4 blockade in lung cancer. The junction had 11 bases not matched to a gene; V was cut back by 4 bases and J by 10 bases. Germline CDR1 SGHRS, CDR2 YFSETQ. The CDR3 sequence is 15 residues long. Profiling relied on immunoSEQ multiplex PCR, and the TCRdb table lists in-frame clones only, not all of them. The sample holds roughly 76,000 clones, 70% to 80% seen once. Here the sequenced sample was peripheral blood, taken from a patient treated with radiotherapy plus ipilimumab. This TCR derives from a human donor with non-small cell lung cancer whose response to radiotherapy plus ipilimumab could not be evaluated. V and J are TRBV5-1 and TRBJ2-1, with 10 nucleotides matching TRBD1. CDR3: CASSGAGTGEIEQFF. Here the CDR3 DNA reads TGCGCCAGCAGCGGAGCCGGGACAGGGGAGATCGAGCAGTTCTTC.